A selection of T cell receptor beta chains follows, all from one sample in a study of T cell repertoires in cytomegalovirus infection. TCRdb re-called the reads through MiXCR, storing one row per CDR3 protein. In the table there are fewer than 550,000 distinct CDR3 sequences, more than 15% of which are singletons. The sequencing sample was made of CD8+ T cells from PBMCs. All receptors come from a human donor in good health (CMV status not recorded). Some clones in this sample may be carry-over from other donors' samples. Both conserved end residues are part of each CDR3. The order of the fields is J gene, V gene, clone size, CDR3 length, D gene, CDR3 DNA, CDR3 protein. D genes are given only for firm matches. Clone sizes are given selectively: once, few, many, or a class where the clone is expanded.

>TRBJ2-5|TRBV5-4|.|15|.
TGTGCCAGCAGCTACACCCTGGGAACATTAGAGACCCAGTACTTC
CASSYTLGTLETQYF
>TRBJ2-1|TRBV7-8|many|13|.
TGTGCCAGCAGCTTCACCGGGGGCAGCGAGCAGTTCTTC
CASSFTGGSEQFF
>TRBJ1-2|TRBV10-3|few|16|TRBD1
TGTGCCATCAGTGAGTCGACGGGACAGGGTTTCAATGGCTACACCTTC
CAISESTGQGFNGYTF
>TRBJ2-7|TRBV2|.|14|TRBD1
TGTGCCAGCGGGGAGGGACAGGGGAGATACGAGCAGTACTTC
CASGEGQGRYEQYF
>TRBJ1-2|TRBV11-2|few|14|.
TGTGCCAGCAGCTTAGTGGAGACTAACTATGGCTACACCTTC
CASSLVETNYGYTF
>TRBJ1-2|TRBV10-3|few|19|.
TGTGCCATCAGTGAGTCGATCTTTCTTCCAGGAAACAATAACTATGGCTACACCTTC
CAISESIFLPGNNNYGYTF
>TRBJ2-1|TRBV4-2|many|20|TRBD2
TGTGCCAGCAGCCAAAGGGCGTCCGGGACTAGCGGAACTTCTTACAATGAGCAGTTCTTC
CASSQRASGTSGTSYNEQFF
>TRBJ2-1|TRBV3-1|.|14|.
TGTGCCAGCAGCACCGGACCCGACGGGGATGAGCAGTTCTTC
CASSTGPDGDEQFF
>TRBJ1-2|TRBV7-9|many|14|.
TGTGCCAGCAGCTTAGACGGCACCTACTATGGCTACACCTTC
CASSLDGTYYGYTF
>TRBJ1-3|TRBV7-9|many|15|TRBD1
TGTGCCAGCAGCCTCCGGGACAGGGCTGGAAACACCATATATTTT
CASSLRDRAGNTIYF
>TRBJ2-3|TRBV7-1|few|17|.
TGTGCCAGAAGCTCTCCATGGACTGAGCTGGGTACAGATACGCCGTATTTT
CARSSPWTELGTDTPYF
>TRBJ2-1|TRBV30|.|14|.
TGTGCCTGGAGTACCACTAGCTGGGTAGGTGAGCAGTTCTTC
CAWSTTSWVGEQFF
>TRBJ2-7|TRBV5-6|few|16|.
TGTGCCAGCAGCTCTTTGAGGGGTACGAAAACCTACGAGCAGTACTTC
CASSSLRGTKTYEQYF
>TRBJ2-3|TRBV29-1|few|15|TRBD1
TGCAGCGTTGAAGATTGGGGCAGGGGGTCAGATACGCAGTATTTT
CSVEDWGRGSDTQYF
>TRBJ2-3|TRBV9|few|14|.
TGTGCCAGCAGCGTTACCCTTAGCACAGATACGCAGTATTTT
CASSVTLSTDTQYF
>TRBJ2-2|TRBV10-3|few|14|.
TGTGCCACCCTAGGCGGCGAAATATACGGGGAGCTGTTTTTT
CATLGGEIYGELFF
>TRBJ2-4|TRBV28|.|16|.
TGTGCCAGCAGTTTGAGTGAGGCGGGAGCCAAAAACATTCAGTACTTC
CASSLSEAGAKNIQYF
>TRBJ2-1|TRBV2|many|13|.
TGTGCCAGCAGTGAATCAAATGGAAATGAGCAGTTCTTC
CASSESNGNEQFF
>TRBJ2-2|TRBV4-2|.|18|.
TGTGCCAGCAGCCAAGCGGGGTGGGGACACCCCTCCACCGGGGAGCTGTTTTTT
CASSQAGWGHPSTGELFF
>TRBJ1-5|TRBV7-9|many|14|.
TGTGCCAGCAGCCCTCAAGGGAGCAATCAGCCCCAGCATTTT
CASSPQGSNQPQHF
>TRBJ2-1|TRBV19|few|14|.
TGTGCCAGTAGTGACACAGGGAGAGCCCCTGAGCAGTTCTTC
CASSDTGRAPEQFF
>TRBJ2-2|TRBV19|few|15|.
TGTGCCAGTAGTATTATTAGCGCCTACACCGGGGAGCTGTTTTTT
CASSIISAYTGELFF
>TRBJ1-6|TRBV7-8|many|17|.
TGTGCCAGCAGCTTAGAAGGAACAGGGTACAATAATTCACCCCTCCACTTT
CASSLEGTGYNNSPLHF
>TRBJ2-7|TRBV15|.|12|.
TGTGCCACCAGCAGGATAGGCTACGAGCAGTACTTC
CATSRIGYEQYF
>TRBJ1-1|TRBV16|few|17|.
TGTGCCAGCAGCCAAATAATTAGGACTTCATGGCACACTGAAGCTTTCTTT
CASSQIIRTSWHTEAFF
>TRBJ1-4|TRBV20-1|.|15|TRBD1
TGCAGTGCTACCGGACAGGGAGGAACTAATGAAAAACTGTTTTTT
CSATGQGGTNEKLFF
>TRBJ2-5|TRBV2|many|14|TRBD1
TGTGCCAGCAGAACAGGGGGACCCCAAGAGACCCAGTACTTC
CASRTGGPQETQYF
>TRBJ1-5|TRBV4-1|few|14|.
TGCGCCAGCAGCCAAGATAAAAGGAATCAGCCCCAGCATTTT
CASSQDKRNQPQHF
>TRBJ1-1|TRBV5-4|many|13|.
TGTGCCAGCAGCTTGGAACGGGCCGAGGAAGCTTTCTTT
CASSLERAEEAFF
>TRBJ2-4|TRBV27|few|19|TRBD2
TGTGCCAGCCGCCCCGAACTAGCGGGTTGGAAGGGAGGCAAAAACATTCAGTACTTC
CASRPELAGWKGGKNIQYF
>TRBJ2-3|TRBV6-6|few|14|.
TGTGCCAGCAGTTCCCAGCGGAGCACAGATACGCAGTATTTT
CASSSQRSTDTQYF
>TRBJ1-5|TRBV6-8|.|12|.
TGTGCCAGCTCACGTTTATATCAGCCCCAGCCTTTT
CASSRLYQPQPF
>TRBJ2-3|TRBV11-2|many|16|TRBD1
TGTGCCAGCAGCTCGCCCCAGGGGGTAAACACAGATACGCAGTATTTT
CASSSPQGVNTDTQYF
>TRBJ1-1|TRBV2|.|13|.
TGTGCCAGCAGTGGTCGTCAGACCGAGGGAGCTTTCTTT
CASSGRQTEGAFF
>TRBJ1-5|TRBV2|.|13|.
TGTGCCAGCAGTGAATGGGGGAATCAGCCCCAGCATTTT
CASSEWGNQPQHF
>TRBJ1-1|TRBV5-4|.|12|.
TGTGCCAGCAGCCGAGGTTCAGGGAAAGCTTTCTTT
CASSRGSGKAFF
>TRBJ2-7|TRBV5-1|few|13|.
TGCGCCAGCAGCTTAGACTTAACCTACGAGCAGTACTTC
CASSLDLTYEQYF
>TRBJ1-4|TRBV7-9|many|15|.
TGTGCCAGCAGCCCTCGGGACCGTCTTAATGAAAAACTGTTTTTT
CASSPRDRLNEKLFF
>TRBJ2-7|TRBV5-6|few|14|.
TGTGCCAGCAGCTCCGTTGGGGTGAACTACGAGCAGTACTTC
CASSSVGVNYEQYF
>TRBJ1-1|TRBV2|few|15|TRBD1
TGTGCCAGCAGTGGCCGAACAGGGGGCGTCACTGAAGCTTTCTTT
CASSGRTGGVTEAFF
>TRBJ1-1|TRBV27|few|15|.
TGTGCCAGCAGTTCCGGCACAGGGTCTACAGATGAAGCTTTCTTT
CASSSGTGSTDEAFF
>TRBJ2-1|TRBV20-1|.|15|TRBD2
TGCAGTGCTAGAGAGTGGACTAGCGTCAACAATGAGCAGTTCTTC
CSAREWTSVNNEQFF
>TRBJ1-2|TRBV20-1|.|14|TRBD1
TGCAGTGCTTCTCCCGGGACAGGGTTATCGGGCTACACCTTC
CSASPGTGLSGYTF
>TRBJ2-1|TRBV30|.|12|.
TGTGCCTGGAGTGTAAACGGGCGTGAGCAGTTCTTC
CAWSVNGREQFF
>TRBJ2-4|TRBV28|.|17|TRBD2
TGTGCCAGCAGTCTTGGGAGGGTCCCCCTAGCCAAAAACATTCAGTACTTC
CASSLGRVPLAKNIQYF
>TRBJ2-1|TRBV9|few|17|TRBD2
TGTGCCAGCAGCGTAGAGTCTAGCGGAGGGATGTACAATGAGCAGTTCTTC
CASSVESSGGMYNEQFF